This TCR beta chain stems from a study of tumor and adjacent non-tumor tissue in lung cancer. TCRbeta libraries were built with three rounds of nested PCR, modified from ARM-PCR. TCRdb re-called the multiplex PCR reads through MiXCR, storing one row per CDR3 protein. The sample lists 70,000 to 90,000 distinct CDR3 sequences, nearly 70% occurring once. J gave up 3 bases and V 6 bases, and 10 bases lay outside the gene matches. This CDR3 region has 15 residues. The template was RNA from unsorted bulk tissue. The normal lung tissue was taken more than 3 cm from the tumor edge. In the case of this clonotype: Being one base from a much bigger clone, this may be a read error.

The specimen was distant non-tumor lung tissue. This TCR was recovered from a woman between 45 and 60 years old with non-small cell lung cancer. The gene calls are TRBV12-3 or TRBV12-4 and TRBJ2-7, with 8 bases fitting TRBD1. The CDR3: CASSPGQGLDYEQYF. In DNA form, the CDR3 reads TGTGCCAGCAGCCCAGGACAGGGATTGGACTACGAGCAGTACTTC.